This entry is about one TCR beta chain. No antigen is known for it. Germline CDR1 reads MNHNY; CDR2 reads SVGAGI (reference sequence). The CDR3 covers 15 residues. Roughly 10^5 TCR templates underwent assay in each sample. Libraries were prepared by immunoSEQ multiplex PCR; TCRdb keeps only in-frame clonotypes and omits some of them. The sample includes roughly 100,000 clones, 90% to 95% seen only once; the top ten take 1.1%. The entry originates in a study of siplizumab effects on memory and regulatory T cells. Points from the study as a whole: A significant reduction in alloreactive sequences traceable to unstimulated CD4+ memory cells was produced by siplizumab. Both greater diversity than memory cells and a major contribution to the alloresponse seemed to characterize naive T cells. Unstimulated subset assignment was obtained for only a minor fraction of alloreactive clones.

The chain uses TRBV6-6 and TRBJ2-3, with 8 bases matching TRBD2. Material for sequencing was CD4+ T cells sorted from blood. This TCR derives from a human donor in good health. DNA of the CDR3: TGTGCGAGCGGTTCTGCTAGCGGGCTCGTGGGAACGCAGTATTTT. Amino acids: CASGSASGLVGTQYF.